One and the same sample provided the 23 T cell receptor beta chains below, sequenced in a study of blood T cell repertoires in COVID-19. The method was immunoSEQ multiplex PCR; TCRdb's version includes in-frame clones alone and lacks a portion of them. The data show around 340,000 clones, about four fifths seen once. Sample: peripheral blood. The receptor set was obtained from a man aged 25 to 40 with active or convalescent COVID-19.

This chain joins TRBV6-2 or TRBV6-3 and TRBJ1-5, with 7 nucleotides matching TRBD1. J lost 6 bases, V lost 3 bases, and 17 bases had no gene match. The germline gives CDR1 MNHEY, CDR2 SVGEGT. The CDR3 has 18 amino acids. In nucleotides, the CDR3 is TGTGCCAGCAGTTATGTCTTCGGTGACAGGGTTGGAGGTCAGCCCCAGCATTTT. This sequence encodes CASSYVFGDRVGGQPQHF.

This clone was counted at least ten times. This rearrangement joins TRBV2 to TRBJ2-1; D is possibly TRBD2 (5 bases). Germline V gene sequence: CDR1 SNHLY, CDR2 FYNNEI. The CDR3 is 10 residues long. V was shortened by 8 bases and J by 7 bases, with 6 bases between the two germline ends. CDR3 in amino acids: CASGENEQFF. CDR3 nucleotides: TGTGCCAGCGGGGAGAATGAGCAGTTCTTC.

Here the CDR3 reads CASSLLDRGGYEQYF. CDR3 nucleotide sequence: TGTGCCAGCAGCTTGTTGGACAGGGGGGGCTACGAGCAGTACTTC. The genes are TRBV5-8 and TRBJ2-7; 10 nucleotides agree with TRBD1. From germline, CDR1 is SGHTS and CDR2 YDEGEE. This CDR3 spans 15 amino acids. The V segment lost 1 base and the J segment 3 bases; nucleotides outside the gene matches: 4.

This clone was found once. The chain carries TRBV20-1 and TRBJ1-2; 9 nucleotides match TRBD1. CDR1 and CDR2 from the germline V gene are DFQATT and SNEGSKA (reference sequence). This CDR3 comprises 20 residues. V lost 3 bases and J lost 6; bases outside the gene matches: 26. The chain's CDR3 is CSASVSVEDRGSLGGDGYTF. In nucleotides, the CDR3 is TGCAGTGCTAGTGTCTCCGTGGAGGACAGGGGTAGCCTGGGGGGGGATGGCTACACCTTC.

The V gene is TRBV7-9, the J gene TRBJ2-7; 9 bases map to TRBD1. The CDR3 spans 16 residues. V lost 6 bases to trimming and J lost 5 bases; unmatched junction nucleotides: 14. In germline, CDR1 is SEHNR, CDR2 FQNEAQ (reference sequence). CDR3 sequence: CASRQKPGQGNNEQYF. DNA of the CDR3: TGTGCCAGCAGGCAGAAACCGGGACAGGGTAACAACGAGCAGTACTTC.

This chain connects TRBV5-4 to TRBJ2-5; possible D gene TRBD1, 5 bases. CDR1 is SGHNT and CDR2 is YYREEE in the germline V gene (reference sequence). The CDR3 length is 15 residues. V was cut by 0 bases and J by 4 bases, with 13 bases left in between. CDR3 coding DNA: TGTGCCAGCAGCTTGGTAGGGGTTTTGGCAGAGACCCAGTACTTC. The encoded protein is CASSLVGVLAETQYF.

The genes are TRBV2 and TRBJ2-1, with 8 bases matching TRBD1. The CDR3 runs 13 residues. V gave up 6 bases and J gave up 10 bases; unmatched junction bases: 8. Germline lookup yields CDR1 SNHLY and CDR2 FYNNEI. CDR3 sequence (DNA): TGTGCCAGCAGAGGACTCGACAGGGGCGAGCAGTTCTTC. This codes for CASRGLDRGEQFF.

CDR3 protein: CASSYSQGYGYTF. The CDR3 bases are TGTGCCAGCAGTTACTCACAGGGCTATGGCTACACCTTC. This sequence joins TRBV6-5 and TRBJ1-2; the D gene is possibly TRBD1 (6 bases). Germline CDR1 MNHEY, CDR2 SVGAGI. The germline V and J ends were trimmed by 0 bases and 4 bases, with 6 bases remaining between them. CDR3 length equals 13 residues.

The CDR3 DNA is TGTGCCGCGGGACAGGGATACAACGAGCAGTACTTC. Its protein product is CAAGQGYNEQYF. V and J are TRBV19 and TRBJ2-7, with 9 bases identical to TRBD1. The junction had 7 bases not matched to a gene; V was cut back by 11 bases and J by 5 bases. This CDR3 region has 12 residues. Germline CDR1 and CDR2: LNHDA and SQIVND (reference sequence).

For the CDR3, the DNA is TGTGCCAGCAGCTGGGGACAGGCGAACACCGGGGAGCTGTTTTTT. It translates to CASSWGQANTGELFF. The chain links TRBV5-5 to TRBJ2-2; 8 positions agree with TRBD1. V shed 3 bases, J shed 0 bases, and the junction held 1 base outside the gene matches. This CDR3 comprises 15 residues. Germline values: CDR1 SGHKS, CDR2 YYEKEE (reference sequence).

The V call is TRBV11-2, the J call TRBJ2-2, with 7 bases that match TRBD2. Losses at the gene ends were 8 bases for V and 6 bases for J; bases not matched to a gene: 9. CDR3 length: 14 residues. From germline, CDR1 is SGHAT and CDR2 FQNNGV. The DNA for the CDR3 is TGTGCCAGCGGCCCCGGGAGGATCTCCGGGGAGCTGTTTTTT. Translating gives CASGPGRISGELFF.

This clone was detected only a few times. The rearrangement links TRBV27 to TRBJ2-1; tentatively, D is TRBD2 (5 bases). The germline CDR1 and CDR2 sequences are MNHEY and SMNVEV (reference sequence). Deletions cut 1 base from V and 4 bases from J, with 11 bases between. CDR3 length: 15 residues. CDR3 DNA sequence: TGTGCCAGCAGTTTATGGCTAGCAGCTTACAATGAGCAGTTCTTC. Translated: CASSLWLAAYNEQFF.

The chain recombines TRBV6-5 with TRBJ2-3; weak D call: TRBD1 (6 bases). This CDR3 is built from 13 residues. Looked up from germline, CDR1 is MNHEY and CDR2 is SVGAGI. V was trimmed by 7 bases and J by 2 bases, leaving 10 bases between them. For the CDR3, the DNA is TGTGCCAGCATTTGGACAGACACAGATACGCAGTATTTT. It encodes CASIWTDTDTQYF.

This clone was observed a single time. The rearrangement uses TRBV7-3 and TRBJ2-1, with D tentatively TRBD1 (6 bases). The CDR3 spans 13 residues. CDR1 and CDR2 (germline): SGHTA, FQGTGA. V was cut by 5 bases and J by 4 bases, with 9 bases left in between. The CDR3 sequence is CASSPDRYNEQFF. DNA for the CDR3: TGTGCCAGCAGCCCCGACAGGTACAATGAGCAGTTCTTC.

The chain has TRBV19 and TRBJ2-4; perhaps TRBD1 as D (6 bases). CDR1 and CDR2 (germline): LNHDA, SQIVND (reference sequence). The length of the CDR3 is 16 residues. V was pared by 4 bases and J by 6 bases, with 19 bases between. The CDR3 loop is CASSTYRVGSRNIQYF. The CDR3 coding sequence is TGTGCCAGTAGTACATACAGGGTGGGAAGTCGAAACATTCAGTACTTC.

This chain joins TRBV18 and TRBJ2-3, with D perhaps TRBD2 (6 bases). This CDR3 spans 16 amino acids. Trimming pared 3 bases from V and 9 bases from J, leaving 22 bases between. Per germline, CDR1 KGHSH and CDR2 LQKENI. Written as DNA, the CDR3 is TGTGCCAGCTCACCCCCAAGGGAGGCCCCCATCGGCACGCAGTATTTT. This sequence encodes CASSPPREAPIGTQYF. Drawing the rest from reference TRBV18 and TRBJ2-3, the complete variable domain is NAGVMQNPRHLVRRRGQEARLRCSPMKGHSHVYWYRQLPEEGLKFMVYLQKENIIDESGMPKERFSAEFPKEGPSILRIQQVVRGDSAAYFCASSPPREAPIGTQYFGPGTRLTVL.

This clone was seen more than once but under ten times. This rearrangement joins TRBV29-1 to TRBJ1-6, with D unresolved. The CDR3 has 13 amino acids. Trimming removed 0 bases at V and 7 bases at J, with 7 bases between. The germline V gene has CDR1 SQVTM and CDR2 ANQGSEA. CDR3 sequence reads: CSVEDSDNSPLHF. In DNA form, the CDR3 reads TGCAGCGTTGAAGACAGCGACAATTCACCCCTCCACTTT.

At least ten counts were recorded for this clone. The chain has TRBV7-2 and TRBJ2-4; TRBD2 matches at 10 bases. The CDR3 is 18 amino acids. Per the germline V gene, CDR1 is SGHTA and CDR2 is FQGNSA. The J segment lost 6 bases and the V segment lost 3 bases, leaving 14 bases of the junction unmatched. CDR3: CASSLVRAGGRGVNIQYF. The DNA for the CDR3 is TGTGCCAGCAGCTTGGTCCGAGCGGGAGGGCGGGGAGTAAACATTCAGTACTTC. The entire variable domain, with the rest obtained from reference TRBV7-2 and TRBJ2-4, is as follows: GAGVSQSPSNKVTEKGKDVELRCDPISGHTALYWYRQSLGQGLEFLIYFQGNSAPDKSGLPSDRFSAERTGGSVSTLTIQRTQQEDSAVYLCASSLVRAGGRGVNIQYFGAGTRLSVL.

The chain employs TRBV7-2 and TRBJ2-7; 7 nucleotides align to TRBD2. Germline loops: CDR1 SGHTA, CDR2 FQGNSA. V shed 8 bases and J 2 bases; nucleotides not matched to a gene: 12. The CDR3 covers 15 residues. CDR3 sequence: CASGPPSGVTYEQYF. CDR3 nucleotides: TGTGCCAGCGGACCTCCAAGCGGGGTGACCTACGAGCAGTACTTC.

The rearrangement links TRBV7-9 to TRBJ2-1; the D gene is possibly TRBD2 (5 bases). Germline-derived CDR1 and CDR2 are SEHNR and FQNEAQ (reference sequence). V lost 5 bases and J 0 bases, leaving 17 bases between the germline ends. CDR3 length equals 17 residues. The CDR3 DNA reads as TGTGCCAGCAGCCTCGTGGGAGCGCCTAGCTCCTACAATGAGCAGTTCTTC. Translated, it gives CASSLVGAPSSYNEQFF.

The chain carries TRBV19 and TRBJ2-7; perhaps TRBD2 as D (6 bases). The CDR3 is 15 amino acids. Germline V gene data show CDR1 as LNHDA and CDR2 as SQIVND (reference sequence). CDR3 region: CAPTEPGEGDYEQYF. CDR3 DNA: TGTGCACCCACTGAGCCGGGGGAAGGAGACTACGAGCAGTACTTC.

The rearrangement uses TRBV5-6 and TRBJ2-1; 11 bases line up with TRBD2. J lost 8 bases, V lost 4 bases, and 8 bases had no gene match. There are 15 residues in the CDR3. Germline V CDR1 and CDR2: SGHDT, YYEEEE. The DNA for the CDR3 is TGTGCCAGCAGCCCACGGCTAGCGGGGGGCGATGAGCAGTTCTTC. Its protein product is CASSPRLAGGDEQFF. Combining the CDR3 with reference TRBV5-6 and TRBJ2-1 gives the whole variable domain DAGVTQSPTHLIKTRGQQVTLRCSPKSGHDTVSWYQQALGQGPQFIFQYYEEEERQRGNFPDRFSGHQFPNYSSELNVNALLLGDSALYLCASSPRLAGGDEQFFGPGTRLTVL.

This clone was detected only a few times. The genes are TRBV20-1 and TRBJ2-1, with 8 positions matching TRBD2. This CDR3 is 15 amino acids long. Germline-derived CDR1 and CDR2 are DFQATT and SNEGSKA (reference sequence). V lost 3 bases, J lost 8 bases, and 12 bases stayed unmatched. In nucleotides, the CDR3 is TGCAGTGCTAGTCTACTTACCGGGACTAGAGATGAGCAGTTCTTC. It encodes CSASLLTGTRDEQFF.